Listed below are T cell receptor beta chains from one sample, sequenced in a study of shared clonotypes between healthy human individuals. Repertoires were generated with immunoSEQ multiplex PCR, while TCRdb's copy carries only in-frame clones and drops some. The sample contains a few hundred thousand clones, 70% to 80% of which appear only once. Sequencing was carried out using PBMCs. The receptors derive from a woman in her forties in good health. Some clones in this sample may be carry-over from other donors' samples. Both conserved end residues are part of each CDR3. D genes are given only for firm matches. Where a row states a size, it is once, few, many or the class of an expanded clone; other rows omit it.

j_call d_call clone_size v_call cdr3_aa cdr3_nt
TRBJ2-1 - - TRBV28 CASTAWGTDYNEQFF TGTGCCAGCACCGCGTGGGGGACGGATTACAATGAGCAGTTCTTC
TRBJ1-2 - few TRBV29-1 CSATENYGYTF TGCAGCGCCACAGAGAACTATGGCTACACCTTC
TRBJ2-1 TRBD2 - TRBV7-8 CASSSTVAYLAGVTDNEQFF TGTGCCAGCAGCTCGACCGTTGCTTATCTAGCGGGAGTTACCGACAATGAGCAGTTCTTC
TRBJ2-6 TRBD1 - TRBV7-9 CASSLGGQAAANVLTF TGTGCCAGCAGCTTAGGCGGACAGGCAGCGGCCAACGTCCTGACTTTC
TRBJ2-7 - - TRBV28 CASISPGRPSYEQYF TGTGCCAGCATCAGTCCGGGACGCCCGTCCTACGAGCAGTACTTC
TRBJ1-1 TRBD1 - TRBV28 CASTLGGQGRAEAFF TGTGCCAGCACCCTCGGGGGACAGGGAAGGGCTGAAGCTTTCTTT
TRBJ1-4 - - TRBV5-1 CASSFLTTGEKLFF TGCGCCAGCAGCTTTCTTACTACGGGAGAAAAACTGTTTTTT
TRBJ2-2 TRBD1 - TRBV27 CASSGQGVFPGELFF TGTGCCAGCAGCGGACAGGGCGTGTTTCCCGGGGAGCTGTTTTTT
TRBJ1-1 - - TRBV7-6 CASSYQGGAEAFF TGTGCCAGCAGCTACCAGGGAGGGGCTGAAGCTTTCTTT
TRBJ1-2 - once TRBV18 CASSPETPYGYTF TGTGCCAGCTCACCGGAGACACCATATGGCTACACCTTC
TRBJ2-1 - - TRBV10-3 CAISETPRGLFF TGTGCCATCAGTGAGACACCCCGCGGATTATTCTTC
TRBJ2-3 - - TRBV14 CASSQERADTQYF TGTGCCAGCAGCCAAGAGCGAGCAGATACGCAGTATTTT
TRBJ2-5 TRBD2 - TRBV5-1 CASSGTLAGGETQYF TGCGCCAGCAGCGGTACACTAGCGGGAGGAGAGACCCAGTACTTC
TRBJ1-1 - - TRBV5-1 CASSPRSDMNTEAFF TGCGCCAGCAGCCCCCGTTCAGACATGAACACTGAAGCTTTCTTT
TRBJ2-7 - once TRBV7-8 CASSLESTYYEQYF TGTGCCAGCAGCTTAGAGTCTACCTACTACGAGCAGTACTTC
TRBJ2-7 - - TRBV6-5 CASRLPGTQYEQYF TGTGCCAGCAGACTTCCCGGGACCCAATACGAGCAGTACTTC
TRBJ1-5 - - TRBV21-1 CASSKARQQSNQPQHF TGTGCCAGCAGCAAAGCACGGCAACAGAGCAATCAGCCCCAGCATTTT
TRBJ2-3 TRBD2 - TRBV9 CASSALAAGGSPSTDTQYF TGTGCCAGCAGCGCCCTGGCGGCGGGAGGTTCCCCTAGCACAGATACGCAGTATTTT
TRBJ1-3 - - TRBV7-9 CASTRGDVFSGNTIYF TGTGCCAGCACCCGGGGGGACGTTTTCTCTGGAAACACCATATATTTT
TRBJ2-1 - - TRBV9 CASSPRDSYNEQFF TGTGCCAGCAGCCCGAGGGATTCCTACAATGAGCAGTTCTTC
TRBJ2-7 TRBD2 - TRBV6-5 CASRRTSGDSYEQYF TGTGCCAGCAGGCGGACTAGCGGGGACTCCTACGAGCAGTACTTC
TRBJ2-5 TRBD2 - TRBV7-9 CASSSLTSGKETQYF TGTGCCAGCAGCTCACTGACTAGCGGGAAAGAGACCCAGTACTTC
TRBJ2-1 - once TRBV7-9 CASSLRDSAFSEQFF TGTGCCAGCAGCCTCCGGGACTCGGCATTCAGTGAGCAGTTCTTC
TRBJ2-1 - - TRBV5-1 CASSLGLSSASYNEQFF TGCGCCAGCAGCTTGGGGCTTAGTAGCGCGTCCTACAATGAGCAGTTCTTC
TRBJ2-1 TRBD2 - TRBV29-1 CSVALAYYNEQFF TGCAGCGTTGCACTAGCGTATTACAATGAGCAGTTCTTC
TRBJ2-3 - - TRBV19 CASSIGSRVRADTQYF TGTGCCAGTAGTATAGGAAGCAGGGTCCGGGCAGATACGCAGTATTTT
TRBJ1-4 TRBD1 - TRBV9 CASSATQGAEKLFF TGTGCCAGCAGCGCAACACAGGGGGCCGAAAAACTGTTTTTT
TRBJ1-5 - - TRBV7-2 CASTELLNQPQHF TGTGCCAGCACCGAACTCCTCAATCAGCCCCAGCATTTT
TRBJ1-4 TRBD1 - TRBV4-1 CASSQDGGTGFGKLFF TGCGCCAGCAGCCAAGATGGTGGGACAGGGTTTGGAAAACTGTTTTTT
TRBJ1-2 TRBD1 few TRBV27 CASSLEPTGVSGYTF TGTGCCAGCAGTCTCGAACCGACAGGGGTGAGTGGCTACACCTTC
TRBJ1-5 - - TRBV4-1 CASSQDRGQPQHF TGCGCCAGCAGCCAAGATCGAGGCCAGCCCCAGCATTTT
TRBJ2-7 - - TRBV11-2 CASSQGGPRDEQYF TGTGCCAGCAGCCAGGGGGGCCCCCGAGACGAGCAGTACTTC
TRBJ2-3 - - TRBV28 CASKGGAVTDTQYF TGTGCCAGCAAAGGGGGAGCGGTAACAGATACGCAGTATTTT
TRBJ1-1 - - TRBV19 CASSINSPGWGTEAFF TGTGCCAGTAGTATTAACAGCCCCGGATGGGGCACTGAAGCTTTCTTT
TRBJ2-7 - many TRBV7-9 CASSSRTPYEQYF TGTGCCAGCAGCTCCAGGACACCCTACGAGCAGTACTTC
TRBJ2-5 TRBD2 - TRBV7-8 CASSPRTSGRSETQYF TGTGCCAGCAGCCCGAGGACTAGCGGGAGATCGGAGACCCAGTACTTC